Listed here are 26 T cell receptor beta chains from one sample, sequenced in a study of Ad26.COV2.S vaccination and SARS-CoV-2 variants. Sample treatment: about 20 received Ad26.COV2.S at low or high dose, single or two shots; roughly five received placebo; per-sample allocation not given. The investigators took samples on day 63 after the first vaccine or placebo injection. TCRdb keeps only in-frame clones here, not all; method: immunoSEQ multiplex PCR. The repertoire holds 300,000 to 400,000 clones, with around 89% as singletons. The sequencing used peripheral blood, collected in a trial of Ad26.COV2.S vaccine versus placebo. Receptors were obtained from a person between 18 and 65 years old who received the Ad26.COV2.S COVID-19 vaccine or a placebo.

The chain uses TRBV7-9 and TRBJ2-7; either TRBD1 or TRBD2 may supply D (5 bases each). This CDR3 comprises 15 residues. Trimming removed 0 bases from V and 2 bases from J, with 11 bases in between. Germline values: CDR1 SEHNR, CDR2 FQNEAQ (reference sequence). The CDR3 spells CASSLAEGRTYEQYF. The CDR3 nucleotides are TGTGCCAGCAGCTTAGCAGAGGGGAGAACCTACGAGCAGTACTTC.

This clone showed up just a few times. The CDR3 loop is CASSPGLAGVNEQFF. The CDR3 DNA reads TGTGCCAGCAGCCCAGGACTAGCGGGGGTCAATGAGCAGTTCTTC. The chain links TRBV5-6 to TRBJ2-1; 13 nucleotides align to TRBD2. This CDR3 contains 15 residues. V dropped 4 bases and J dropped 6; count of bases not matched to a gene: 4. Germline V gene sequence: CDR1 SGHDT, CDR2 YYEEEE.

The chain is built from TRBV10-3 and TRBJ2-1; 7 bases fit TRBD2. Trimming took 7 bases from V and 5 from J; bases not matched to a gene: 8. CDR3 size: 14 residues. Germline-derived CDR1 and CDR2 are ENHRY and SYGVKD. The CDR3 spells CAITPERDHNEQFF. CDR3 DNA sequence: TGTGCCATCACTCCAGAGCGGGACCACAATGAGCAGTTCTTC.

The chain recombines TRBV5-6 with TRBJ2-3; 9 bases match TRBD2. V gave up 4 bases and J gave up 0 bases; unmatched junction bases: 3. CDR1 is SGHDT, CDR2 YYEEEE, per germline. The CDR3 sequence is 15 residues long. The CDR3 DNA reads TGTGCCAGCAGCGCGGGGGGGACTAGCACAGATACGCAGTATTTT. As protein: CASSAGGTSTDTQYF.

The gene calls are TRBV11-2 and TRBJ2-5; D is perhaps TRBD1 (5 bases). The V end lost 1 base, the J end lost 0 bases, and 9 bases lay between the germline ends. Per germline, CDR1 SGHAT and CDR2 FQNNGV. The CDR3 sequence is 15 residues long. Here the CDR3 DNA reads TGTGCCAGCAGCTTAGGGGGCGCGTACCAAGAGACCCAGTACTTC. Its translation: CASSLGGAYQETQYF.

This rearrangement joins TRBV27 to TRBJ2-1; 9 nucleotides match TRBD1. Germline loops: CDR1 MNHEY, CDR2 SMNVEV (reference sequence). This CDR3 has 19 amino acids. The V gene end was trimmed by 4 bases and the J gene end by 5 bases; junction bases not matched to a gene: 18. For the CDR3, the DNA is TGTGCCAGCAGTTCCTCAATCGGACCGGGACAGGGTTTAAACAATGAGCAGTTCTTC. This gives the protein CASSSSIGPGQGLNNEQFF.

This chain uses TRBV4-3 with TRBJ2-4; D might be TRBD1 (6 bases). CDR1 is LGHNA and CDR2 is YSLEER in the germline V gene. The CDR3 runs 15 residues. The V gene lost 4 bases and the J gene lost 5 bases, with 15 bases spanning the gap. CDR3: CASSLNPWTENIQYF. CDR3 in DNA: TGCGCCAGCAGCCTAAACCCATGGACAGAAAACATTCAGTACTTC.

The chain has TRBV7-9 and TRBJ2-7; D is unclear. Trimming stripped 5 bases from V and 2 bases from J, with 13 bases between. The CDR3 length is 14 residues. Germline V gives CDR1 SEHNR, CDR2 FQNEAQ (reference sequence). The CDR3 DNA reads TGTGCCAGCAGCCCGCAGGAGAAGGCCTACGAGCAGTACTTC. Its translation is CASSPQEKAYEQYF.

This chain uses TRBV7-6 with TRBJ2-1; D unclear. CDR3 size: 14 residues. Germline loops: CDR1 SGHVS, CDR2 FNYEAQ. The V end was cut by 3 bases, the J end by 0 bases, with 6 bases between. The CDR3 DNA reads as TGTGCCAGCAGCTTTGTCAGCTCCTACAATGAGCAGTTCTTC. Translated, it gives CASSFVSSYNEQFF.

In this sample, this clone turned up a few times. The V and J genes are TRBV4-2 and TRBJ1-2; 7 nucleotides agree with TRBD1. Trimming cost V 1 base and J 7 bases; bases outside gene matches: 12. The CDR3 spans 16 residues. CDR1 is LGHNA, CDR2 YNFKEQ, per germline. This CDR3 reads CASSQGGSRGTGGYTF. The CDR3 DNA follows: TGTGCCAGCAGCCAAGGGGGGAGCAGGGGGACCGGTGGCTACACCTTC.

The chain joins TRBV15 to TRBJ1-1; tentatively, D is TRBD1 (6 bases). Trimming cost V 2 bases and J 8 bases, with 6 bases left between them. Germline values: CDR1 LNHNV, CDR2 YYDKDF (reference sequence). CDR3 size: 11 residues. CDR3 loop: CATSRQGEAFF. The CDR3 DNA sequence: TGTGCCACCAGCAGACAGGGGGAAGCTTTCTTT.

This clone showed up just a few times. The junction differs from germline at one of its ends, possibly a read error. The chain employs TRBV27 and TRBJ2-1; D is possibly TRBD1 (6 bases). The CDR3 runs 15 residues. CDR1 is MNHEY and CDR2 is SMNVEV in the germline V gene (reference sequence). DNA of the CDR3: TGTGCCAGCAGTTTGATGCAGGGGTCCTTCAATGAGCAGTTCTTC. This codes for CASSLMQGSFNEQFF.

This clone appeared once. The rearrangement uses TRBV5-1 and TRBJ2-7, with unresolved D. V was shortened by 3 bases and J by 2 bases, with 9 bases between the two germline ends. Germline loops: CDR1 SGHRS, CDR2 YFSETQ. CDR3 length: 13 residues. The CDR3 DNA follows: TGCGCCAGCAGCTCGCCCAGTACCTACGAGCAGTACTTC. Protein sequence: CASSSPSTYEQYF. Together with reference TRBV5-1 and TRBJ2-7, the CDR3 gives the full variable domain: KAGVTQTPRYLIKTRGQQVTLSCSPISGHRSVSWYQQTPGQGLQFLFEYFSETQRNKGNFPGRFSGRQFSNSRSEMNVSTLELGDSALYLCASSSPSTYEQYFGPGTRLTVT.

The chain combines TRBV6-4 with TRBJ1-5; possibly TRBD1 for D (5 bases). Trimming shortened V by 4 bases and J by 5 bases, and 9 bases separated the two germline ends. Per the germline V gene, CDR1 is MRHNA and CDR2 is SNTAGT. CDR3 size: 13 residues. The CDR3 reads CASSGQFDQPQHF. CDR3 DNA: TGTGCCAGCAGTGGACAGTTTGATCAGCCCCAGCATTTT.

This chain uses TRBV7-9 with TRBJ1-5; 9 bases line up with TRBD1. The CDR3 sequence is 15 residues long. J was trimmed by 7 bases and V by 0 bases; bases with no gene match: 4. The germline V gene has CDR1 SEHNR and CDR2 FQNEAQ (reference sequence). CDR3 loop: CASSLATGGGQPQHF. DNA for the CDR3: TGTGCCAGCAGCTTAGCCACAGGGGGCGGGCAGCCCCAGCATTTT.

The rearrangement links TRBV7-3 to TRBJ2-1; TRBD1 matches 7 bases. This CDR3 has 17 amino acids. Germline lookup yields CDR1 SGHTA and CDR2 FQGTGA. V was pared by 4 bases and J by 7 bases, with 16 bases of the junction left unmatched. The CDR3 bases are TGTGCCAGCAGCTACCTCTTGGGGAAGGGGGCTTTAAATGAGCAGTTCTTC. Its protein is CASSYLLGKGALNEQFF.

The chain uses TRBV5-3 and TRBJ1-5; the D gene is possibly TRBD1 (6 bases). TRBV5-3 is known as an ORF, though its function is uncertain. Trimming left V 4 bases short and J 4 bases short, with 9 bases between. CDR3 length: 13 amino acids. The DNA for the CDR3 is TGTGCCAGAAGCGGGGGGCCTAATCAGCCCCAGCATTTT. Protein: CARSGGPNQPQHF.

V gene TRBV27 combines with J gene TRBJ2-7, with TRBD1 matching 9 bases. Germline V gene data show CDR1 as MNHEY and CDR2 as SMNVEV (reference sequence). The trim removed 2 bases at V and 6 bases at J, leaving 17 bases unmatched. The CDR3 spans 18 residues. CDR3 sequence reads: CASSLRPGTGISPSEQYF. CDR3 sequence (DNA): TGTGCCAGCAGTTTACGTCCCGGGACAGGGATCAGTCCCTCCGAGCAGTACTTC.

This chain links TRBV5-1 with TRBJ2-3, with D unclear. Germline CDR1 is SGHRS and CDR2 is YFSETQ. V lost 0 bases, J lost 2 bases, and 7 bases lay in between. This CDR3 has 14 amino acids. The chain's CDR3 is CASSLDTSTDTQYF. CDR3 coding DNA: TGCGCCAGCAGCTTGGACACTTCCACAGATACGCAGTATTTT.

The chain recombines TRBV28 with TRBJ1-6; possibly TRBD1 for D (6 bases). The length of the CDR3 is 13 residues. The ends were cut back, 10 bases at V and 5 bases at J, with 12 bases in the middle. Germline CDR1 reads MDHEN; CDR2 reads SYDVKM. Written as DNA, the CDR3 is TGTGCCACCTTACAGGGAAATAATTCACCCCTCCACTTT. This sequence encodes CATLQGNNSPLHF.

This clone turned up a few times. V usage is TRBV14 and J usage is TRBJ2-1; D is unclear. Trimming took off 0 bases at V and 8 bases at J, with 8 bases between the two ends. Germline V gene lookup returns CDR1 SGHDN and CDR2 FVKESK. This CDR3 is built from 13 residues. This CDR3 reads CASSQDQVDEQFF. CDR3 DNA: TGTGCCAGCAGCCAAGATCAGGTGGATGAGCAGTTCTTC.

The chain is built from TRBV18 and TRBJ1-4, with 9 bases fitting TRBD1. The CDR3 runs to 14 residues. V shed 3 bases, J shed 8 bases, and the junction held 4 bases outside the gene matches. Germline-derived CDR1 and CDR2 are KGHSH and LQKENI. CDR3 bases: TGTGCCAGCTCACCGCCCGGGACAGGGGAAAAACTGTTTTTT. It translates to CASSPPGTGEKLFF.

The chain couples TRBV6-1 to TRBJ1-3; weak D call: TRBD1 (6 bases). Germline CDR1 and CDR2: MNHNS and SASEGT. Trimming cost V 4 bases and J 8 bases, with 21 bases left between them. The CDR3 spans 16 residues. The CDR3 coding sequence is TGTGCCAGCAGTGTCACTTACGACAGGACCGAGGACACCATATATTTT. This gives the protein CASSVTYDRTEDTIYF.

The rearrangement links TRBV5-1 to TRBJ2-2, with a possible D match to TRBD1 (6 bases). The V and J ends lost 4 bases and 4 bases respectively, with 11 bases between them. The germline CDR1 and CDR2 sequences are SGHRS and YFSETQ. The CDR3 sequence is 14 residues long. CDR3 in amino acids: CASSPRTVTGELFF. CDR3 DNA sequence: TGCGCCAGCAGCCCAAGGACAGTCACCGGGGAGCTGTTTTTT.

The chain couples TRBV10-3 to TRBJ2-1; D gene ambiguous. The CDR3 loop spans 12 amino acids. Germline V lookup: CDR1 ENHRY, CDR2 SYGVKD. V lost 10 bases and J lost 3, with 10 bases in between. This CDR3 is CATGQYYNEQFF. CDR3 nucleotide sequence: TGTGCCACCGGGCAGTACTACAATGAGCAGTTCTTC.

The genes are TRBV28 and TRBJ2-1; possibly TRBD1 or TRBD2 for D (6 bases each). This CDR3 is built from 11 residues. Trimming cost V 10 bases and J 15 bases, with 19 bases left between them. Germline loops: CDR1 MDHEN, CDR2 SYDVKM. CDR3 sequence: CATYGGRSSFF. The CDR3, as DNA: TGTGCCACCTATGGGGGGCGTTCGTCGTTCTTC.